One and the same sample provided the 6 T cell receptor beta chains below, sequenced in a study of blood T cell repertoires in COVID-19. Sequencing used immunoSEQ multiplex PCR; TCRdb keeps in-frame clones, though not all of them. In the table there are 310,000 or so clones, 90% of which are singletons. The sequenced material came from PBMCs or T cells enriched from blood (not recorded which). The source of these receptors is a young woman with acute COVID-19.

The chain recombines TRBV28 with TRBJ2-5, with D perhaps matching TRBD1 (6 bases). Germline V gene data show CDR1 as MDHEN and CDR2 as SYDVKM. V lost 3 bases to trimming and J lost 1 base, with 12 bases between them. The CDR3 has 15 residues. CDR3 amino acids: CASSFGQGPQETQYF. The CDR3 DNA reads TGTGCCAGCAGTTTCGGGCAGGGGCCCCAAGAGACCCAGTACTTC.

J is TRBJ2-2 and V is TRBV30; 11 bases agree with TRBD2. The J segment lost 1 base and the V segment lost 0 bases, leaving 13 bases of the junction unmatched. This CDR3 is built from 20 residues. The V gene's germline CDR1 is GTSNPN and CDR2 SVGIG (reference sequence). The CDR3 region has the DNA TGTGCCTGGAGTGTACCCCTGACTAGCGGGAAACGGGGGAACACCGGGGAGCTGTTTTTT. It encodes CAWSVPLTSGKRGNTGELFF. The full variable domain, with the rest looked up from reference TRBV30 and TRBJ2-2, is SQTIHQWPATLVQPVGSPLSLECTVEGTSNPNLYWYRQAAGRGLQLLFYSVGIGQISSEVPQNLSASRPQDRQFILSSKKLLLSDSGFYLCAWSVPLTSGKRGNTGELFFGEGSRLTVL.

The chain uses TRBV25-1 and TRBJ2-7; D gene unclear. Trimming cost V 8 bases and J 2 bases, with 13 bases left between them. This CDR3 spans 13 amino acids. Germline V gene sequence: CDR1 MGHDK, CDR2 SYGVNS. CDR3 sequence: CASEPKRAYEQYF. CDR3 sequence (DNA): TGTGCCAGCGAGCCGAAGAGAGCCTACGAGCAGTACTTC.

The CDR3 sequence is CASSADYSSNYGYTF. The CDR3 DNA is TGTGCCAGCAGCGCAGACTACTCCTCTAACTATGGCTACACCTTC. The chain couples TRBV9 to TRBJ1-2, with D hard to call. This CDR3 region has 15 residues. V dropped 3 bases and J dropped 0 bases, with 12 bases sitting between them. Per the germline V gene, CDR1 is SGDLS and CDR2 is YYNGEE.

The chain links TRBV28 to TRBJ2-7; D ambiguous. In germline, CDR1 is MDHEN, CDR2 SYDVKM. The length of the CDR3 is 12 residues. Between the trimmed V and J ends, which lost 6 bases and 0 bases, there was a span of 6 bases. The CDR3 is CASSFPSYEQYF. The DNA of the CDR3 is TGTGCCAGCAGCTTCCCCTCCTACGAGCAGTACTTC.

The J gene is TRBJ2-7, the V gene TRBV4-1, with TRBD1 matching 7 bases. The CDR3 is 14 residues long. The germline V gene encodes CDR1 MGHRA and CDR2 YSYEKL. V dropped 4 bases and J dropped 2; count of bases not matched to a gene: 5. CDR3 protein: CASSRDRAAYEQYF. CDR3 DNA sequence: TGCGCCAGCAGCCGAGACAGGGCCGCCTACGAGCAGTACTTC.